Detailed here is one T cell receptor (beta chain). The clone's antigen remains unknown. No clone much larger than this one lies a single base away; base qualities are absent. From its cysteine to its phenylalanine, the CDR3 spans 15 amino acids. Kept here is only the CDR3 DNA, which spans 45 bases and is read in frame from base 1. Via the germline V gene, CDR1 is LGHNT and CDR2 FRNRAP. The V end gives up 0 bases and the J end 5 bases, leaving 0 bases in the junction not matched to a gene. For repertoire sequencing, TCR beta CDR3 regions were amplified from RNA transcripts. A first-round RT-PCR used HTBI primers with the Qiagen OneStep RT-PCR kit, followed by a second-round multiplex PCR, size selection and purification. The libraries underwent paired-end sequencing with 100 bp reads on an Illumina HiSeq2000. On the authors' methods: SOAPnuke was used to process the reads, throwing out any read that had adapters, had uncalled bases, had a mean Phred below 15, or lacked an exact constant-primer or identifier match. COPE v1.2.5 was used to merge high-quality paired reads. Clonotypes were defined as unique nucleotide sequences and were aligned to IMGT TRB V, D and J references using MiTCR v1.1. The analysis was limited to V-J combinations with a frequency above 0.0001, which together covered 99.2% of the repertoires. A TCR clonal expansion and chaos score per V-J combination was defined as the ratio of F50 clonal expansion to chaos observed in the TCRdist matrix. Welch's t-statistics and random forest were used to reduce features to over ten V-J combinations, which were fed into a naive Bayes classifier. Thyroid-blood repertoire similarity was quantified with the Morisita-Horn index. The public sequencing data were trimmed at Q25 with fastp and processed into clonotypes with MiXCR by TCRdb, which kept only in-frame beta chains. Rows matching on CDR3 protein sequence are summarized as one entry with the most common DNA and genes. In this record, the V and J calls reflect TCRdb's handling and not the investigators' own analysis. The sample profile shows about 550,000 distinct CDR3 sequences; roughly 40% of them were found once. Roughly 4.5% of the sample belongs to the ten largest clones.

The data were taken from a study of Graves' ophthalmopathy and Graves' hyperthyroidism (dated by TCRdb to the late 2010s). About the investigation overall: Stable hyperthyroidism was defined as no progression to ophthalmopathy within 18 months of follow-up. For independent validation, a separate cohort was made up of 18 hyperthyroidism patients plus 17 patients who later progressed from hyperthyroidism to ophthalmopathy. Once sampling was done, hyperthyroidism patients were given methimazole at a starting dose of 30 mg daily, while ophthalmopathy patients were given high-dose intravenous methylprednisolone. To tell Graves' ophthalmopathy apart from Graves' hyperthyroidism, and to predict which patients would progress to ophthalmopathy, the study relied on TCR beta repertoire signatures. In total, 135 blood samples were TCR-sequenced: some 43 ophthalmopathy, approximately 80 hyperthyroidism and about 17 hyperthyroidism-to-ophthalmopathy patients. A discovery set of 100 or so patients (around 45 ophthalmopathy, approximately 58 stable hyperthyroidism) was enrolled to explore V-J signatures distinguishing ophthalmopathy from hyperthyroidism. In roughly six hyperthyroidism patients, the T-cell repertoire of thyroid tissue was compared with the T-cell repertoire of blood. What the authors observed across the whole study: Most expanded thyroid clonotypes with a frequency above 0.001 also appeared in blood, which suggests that blood repertoires may reflect the immune response in the thyroid. No statistical method was used to predetermine the sample size, and group allocation was not hidden from the investigators. The 13-signature model separated ophthalmopathy from stable hyperthyroidism with around 90% sensitivity and 81.08% specificity in cross-validation, and 80%/75% in the test set. In validation, the model predicted ophthalmopathy progression with about 71% sensitivity and 72% to 80% specificity; some 13 predicted patients were CT-confirmed with GO in a median of approximately 6.2 months.

The hyperthyroidism patients were 18 to 65 years old and newly diagnosed, with a disease duration of less than 2 months. Patients with other autoimmune diseases, uncontrolled infections, pregnancy or lactation were excluded. Clinical symptoms, serum thyroxine, TRAb, thyroid ultrasound and orbital computed tomography formed the basis of the diagnosis. Total RNA was extracted with Trizol reagent and quality-checked on an Agilent 2100 Bioanalyzer. The sequence derives from an adult man with Graves' hyperthyroidism. Source material: peripheral blood or thyroid tissue (not recorded which). The receptor chain draws on TRBV12-5 and TRBJ1-6; TRBD1 lines up with 8 middle nucleotides. The DNA reads as follows: TGTGCTAGTGGTTTGGTGACAGGGGATAATTCACCCCTCCACTTT. The resulting protein is CASGLVTGDNSPLHF.